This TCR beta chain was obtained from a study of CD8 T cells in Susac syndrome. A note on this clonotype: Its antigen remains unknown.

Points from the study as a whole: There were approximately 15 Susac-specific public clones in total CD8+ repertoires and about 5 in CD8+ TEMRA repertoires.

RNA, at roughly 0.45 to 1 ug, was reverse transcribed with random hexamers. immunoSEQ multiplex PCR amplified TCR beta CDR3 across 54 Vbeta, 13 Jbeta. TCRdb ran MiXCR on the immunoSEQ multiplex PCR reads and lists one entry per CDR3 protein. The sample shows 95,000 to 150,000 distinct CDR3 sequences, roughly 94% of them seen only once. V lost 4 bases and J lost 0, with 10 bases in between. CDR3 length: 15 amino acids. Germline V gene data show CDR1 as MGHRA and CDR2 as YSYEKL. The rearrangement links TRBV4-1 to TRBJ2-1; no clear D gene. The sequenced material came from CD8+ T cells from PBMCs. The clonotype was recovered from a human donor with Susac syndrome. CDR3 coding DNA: TGCGCCAGCAGCCCCGGGCCAAGCTCCTACAATGAGCAGTTCTTC. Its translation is CASSPGPSSYNEQFF.